These 9 T cell receptor beta chains originate from one sample sequenced in a study of Ad26.COV2.S vaccination and SARS-CoV-2 variants. The assay was immunoSEQ multiplex PCR, and TCRdb's table has in-frame clones only and misses some. This table has roughly 400,000 clones, roughly 87% appearing once. Treatment: some 19 received Ad26.COV2.S at low or high dose, single or two shots; roughly 5 received placebo; per-sample allocation not given. Sampling was done on day 63 after the first vaccine or placebo injection. The starting material was peripheral blood, obtained in a trial of Ad26.COV2.S vaccine versus placebo. These receptors came from a person aged 18 to 59 who received the Ad26.COV2.S COVID-19 vaccine or a placebo.

A few counts support this clone. The chain carries TRBV18 and TRBJ1-1; TRBD1 is a possible D gene (6 bases). With 8 bases removed from V and 1 base from J, the gap between germline ends came to 17 bases. Germline V gives CDR1 KGHSH, CDR2 LQKENI. The length of the CDR3 is 15 residues. The CDR3 loop reads CASPQPGQKNTEAFF. In DNA form, the CDR3 reads TGTGCCAGCCCCCAACCGGGACAAAAGAACACTGAAGCTTTCTTT.

The V and J genes are TRBV30 and TRBJ2-7, with TRBD2 matching 7 bases. CDR1 and CDR2 from the germline V gene are GTSNPN and SVGIG (reference sequence). The length of the CDR3 is 14 residues. With 2 bases clipped from V and 3 bases from J, the junction kept 7 bases outside the gene matches. CDR3 region: CAWSREGPGYEQYF. The CDR3, as DNA: TGTGCCTGGAGTAGGGAGGGCCCTGGCTACGAGCAGTACTTC.

This chain connects TRBV7-6 to TRBJ2-3, with TRBD1 as a possible D gene (5 bases). The V and J ends lost 1 base and 2 bases respectively, with 10 bases between them. The CDR3 is 15 residues long. Germline CDR1 is SGHVS and CDR2 is FNYEAQ. The CDR3 reads CASSLGGGYTDTQYF. The DNA for the CDR3 is TGTGCCAGCAGCTTAGGGGGCGGTTACACAGATACGCAGTATTTT.

The J gene is TRBJ2-1, the V gene TRBV9; 11 bases line up with TRBD2. Germline V CDR1 and CDR2: SGDLS, YYNGEE. The CDR3 has 15 amino acids. V was clipped by 4 bases and J by 8 bases; unmatched bases: 8. CDR3 residues: CASSPSGLAADEQFF. For the CDR3, the DNA is TGTGCCAGCAGCCCCTCGGGACTAGCGGCGGATGAGCAGTTCTTC.

The V and J genes are TRBV24-1 and TRBJ2-5; D tentatively fits TRBD1 or TRBD2 (5 bases each). CDR1 is KGHDR, CDR2 SFDVKD, per germline. The CDR3 is 14 amino acids. The V end lost 4 bases, the J end lost 3 bases, and 11 bases lay between the germline ends. Here the CDR3 reads CATSDPGRKETQYF. In DNA form, the CDR3 reads TGTGCCACCAGTGACCCGGGACGAAAAGAGACCCAGTACTTC.

V gene TRBV7-3 combines with J gene TRBJ2-3; D gene uncertain. The CDR3 totals 13 residues. Germline V gives CDR1 SGHTA, CDR2 FQGTGA. V lost 0 bases and J 4 bases, leaving 5 bases between the germline ends. CDR3 nucleotide sequence: TGTGCCAGCAGCTTAACGACGGCAGATACGCAGTATTTT. The encoded protein is CASSLTTADTQYF.

Here the CDR3 DNA reads TGTGCCAGTAGTATGAGGATTTCATCCTACGAGCAGTACTTC. It encodes CASSMRISSYEQYF. The J gene is TRBJ2-7, the V gene TRBV19; no definite D call. Germline CDR1 reads LNHDA; CDR2 reads SQIVND (reference sequence). This CDR3 region has 14 residues. Between the trimmed V and J ends, which lost 3 bases and 1 base, there was a span of 10 bases.

The chain carries TRBV3-1 (or the pseudogene TRBV3-2) and TRBJ2-7; 10 positions agree with TRBD1. This CDR3 has 15 amino acids. CDR1 is LGHDT, CDR2 YNNKEL, per germline (reference sequence). V dropped 5 bases and J dropped 6; count of bases not matched to a gene: 10. The CDR3, as DNA: TGTGCCAGCAGCGCATCGGGACAGGGGCGGACCGAGCAGTACTTC. It encodes CASSASGQGRTEQYF.

The chain couples TRBV5-6 to TRBJ1-4; no clear D. V lost 1 base, J lost 7 bases, and 5 bases lay in between. The CDR3 extends over 12 amino acids. The germline CDR1 and CDR2 sequences are SGHDT and YYEEEE. CDR3 loop: CASSLRAEKLFF. In DNA form, the CDR3 reads TGTGCCAGCAGCTTGAGGGCTGAAAAACTGTTTTTT.